This is a list of T cell receptor beta chains from one sample in a study of blood T cell repertoires in COVID-19. Using immunoSEQ multiplex PCR, the repertoire was profiled, and TCRdb retains in-frame clones only, with some absent. The sample has approximately 330,000 clones; roughly 90% are singletons. The sequenced sample was peripheral blood. The receptors were sampled from a man aged 25 to 40 with COVID-19, enrolled during active disease. Both conserved end residues are part of each CDR3. The size of a clone is reported for some rows only, either as once, few or many, or as a class for expanded clones.

clone size | J gene | V gene | CDR3 protein
NA | TRBJ2-4 | TRBV30 | CAWTGEVAQYF
NA | TRBJ1-4 | TRBV2 | CASSESGQLNEKLFF
NA | TRBJ2-7 | TRBV6-8 | CASPKLGRIATYEQYF
NA | TRBJ2-1 | TRBV4-1 | CASSQDLVFNEQFF
NA | TRBJ2-5 | TRBV20-1 | CSAAHKETQYF
NA | TRBJ2-2 | TRBV7-6 | CASSILTGGTGELFF
NA | TRBJ2-7 | TRBV6-2/TRBV6-3 | CASSYSGTGEVSYEQYF
NA | TRBJ1-2 | TRBV2 | CASSDWDRGRYGYTF
NA | TRBJ1-4 | TRBV27 | CASSSSGNPNEKLFF
NA | TRBJ2-3 | TRBV3-1/TRBV3-2 | CASSPQGADTQYF
NA | TRBJ1-1 | TRBV27 | CASSLGDSNTEAFF
NA | TRBJ2-2 | TRBV6-5 | CASSIKGGTGELFF
once | TRBJ1-2 | TRBV9 | CASSAPGQGEVLTF
once | TRBJ2-4 | TRBV28 | CASSSTVQGSLQYF
NA | TRBJ1-6 | TRBV19 | CASRVTGLNSPLHF
NA | TRBJ2-7 | TRBV27 | CASWNPAGGYEQYF
NA | TRBJ2-6 | TRBV24-1 | CATSDPWGQGSSGANVLTF
NA | TRBJ2-7 | TRBV27 | CASSFRDSYEQYF
NA | TRBJ2-7 | TRBV9 | CASSVGGGTYEQYF
NA | TRBJ1-2 | TRBV19 | CASSITPGGYGYTF
NA | TRBJ2-2 | TRBV11-1 | CASSLMLVGTGELFF
NA | TRBJ1-6 | TRBV15 | CATSRGGQFVSPLHF
NA | TRBJ2-7 | TRBV30 | CAWSVKEGYEQYF
NA | TRBJ2-1 | TRBV27 | CASSRDYIYNEQFF
NA | TRBJ2-5 | TRBV11-1 | CASSGGAYQETQYF
NA | TRBJ1-3 | TRBV4-3 | CASSQDGGFGGNTIYF
NA | TRBJ2-6 | TRBV18 | CASSYGQGAVGANVLTF
NA | TRBJ1-2 | TRBV19 | CASSLTGNYGYTF
NA | TRBJ1-2 | TRBV27 | CASSLSQGIYYGYTF
NA | TRBJ1-5 | TRBV19 | CASRTTGGGGQPQHF
NA | TRBJ1-1 | TRBV5-1 | CASSEQGLMNTEAFF
NA | TRBJ2-7 | TRBV15 | CATSRTGMGQGSEQYF
NA | TRBJ2-1 | TRBV7-2 | CASRTKAVNEQFF
NA | TRBJ2-7 | TRBV30 | CAHRGDRSGEQYF
NA | TRBJ2-7 | TRBV7-8 | CASSFISGSSYEQYF
NA | TRBJ2-1 | TRBV6-2/TRBV6-3 | CASSYPGTSGRHEQFF
NA | TRBJ2-1 | TRBV27 | CASSPRTGTGEQFF